The 3 T cell receptor beta chains in this list originate from one sample, sequenced in a study of blood T cells in healthy people across ages (dated by TCRdb to the mid-2010s). Library prep was done by 5' RACE. The run used an Illumina HiSeq 2500. The second PCR ran for about 7 to 11 cycles and used a J-beta primer mix along with a sample-barcoded 5' primer. TCRdb reanalyzed the raw reads on its own, using fastp at Q25 for trimming and MiXCR for clone calling, and kept in-frame beta chains. Under each unique CDR3 protein, matching rows form one entry showing the most common genes and DNA. Here the sample has 1.5 million to 2 million distinct CDR3 sequences; 28% occur a single time. Jointly, the top ten make up 6.5% to 8.5% of the sample. The sample taken for sequencing was blood. These receptors were obtained from a woman in her twenties or thirties in good health.

This clonotype was counted at least ten times. V usage is TRBV5-8 and J usage is TRBJ2-7; D tentatively reads TRBD1 or TRBD2 (5 bases each). Trimming removed 1 base from V and 1 base from J, with 15 bases in between. CDR3 length: 16 residues. Germline V lookup: CDR1 SGHTS, CDR2 YDEGEE. DNA for the CDR3: TGTGCCAGCAGCTTGAGGGGTAGGGGACCATCCTACGAGCAGTACTTC. Translating it yields CASSLRGRGPSYEQYF. Full variable domain (remainder filled in from reference TRBV5-8 and TRBJ2-7): EAGVTQSPTHLIKTRGQQATLRCSPISGHTSVYWYQQALGLGLQFLLWYDEGEERNRGNFPPRFSGRQFPNYSSELNVNALELEDSALYLCASSLRGRGPSYEQYFGPGTRLTVT.

This clonotype was recorded a few times. The chain is built from TRBV2 and TRBJ2-5; D is perhaps TRBD2 (5 bases). The germline gives CDR1 SNHLY, CDR2 FYNNEI. Trimming removed 5 bases from V and 9 bases from J, with 10 bases in between. CDR3 size: 11 residues. CDR3 nucleotide sequence: TGTGCCAGCAGTTCTAGCAGCGCCCAGTACTTC. It codes for CASSSSSAQYF.

This chain uses TRBV19 with TRBJ1-2; D gene ambiguous. The CDR3 consists of 13 residues. CDR1 is LNHDA and CDR2 is SQIVND in the germline V gene (reference sequence). With 1 base removed from V and 4 bases from J, the gap between germline ends came to 7 bases. The CDR3 nucleotides are TGTGCCAGTAGTATAGGCGGAGGCTATGGCTACACCTTC. Its protein product is CASSIGGGYGYTF.